This T cell receptor (beta chain) originates from a study of vaccination and CD4 T cells after COVID-19. Study-level information: Overlapping spike pools from SARS-CoV-2 and HCoV-NL63, HCoV-OC43 and HCoV-229E served as culture stimuli.

As to treatment: approximately 11-day PBMC culture with coronavirus spike peptide pools or control peptides (ViraFEST assay). The unexposed donor provided CD4+ T cells, which were taken before the COVID-19 pandemic (2011-2018). About 2 million PBMCs were grown per well alongside roughly 10 IU/ml IL-2 and around 9.6 ug/ml peptide pools. Cultured CD4+ T-cell DNA underwent Oncomine TCR Beta short-read sequencing. TCRdb processed the PCR reads anew with MiXCR; each CDR3 protein has one entry. The profile shows around 9,000 distinct CDR3 sequences, 34% of them singletons. Study-wide points: The study examined relatively few convalescent patients and included no early post-infection timepoints. Median SARS-CoV-2-reactive clonotype numbers went up from roughly 21 to 40, but not significantly.

Of note for this clonotype: Its target is unknown.

Looked up from germline, CDR1 is MNHEY and CDR2 is SVGAGI. The CDR3 is 13 amino acids. V gave up 4 bases and J gave up 8 bases, with 12 bases separating them. The chain joins TRBV6-5 to TRBJ2-1; no firm D call. Material: CD4+ T cells from blood, cultured in vitro. The origin of this receptor is a human donor in good health. The chain's CDR3 is CASSSVAADEQFF. CDR3 nucleotide sequence: TGTGCCAGCAGTTCGGTGGCGGCGGATGAGCAGTTCTTC.